The clone carrying this TCR beta chain was picked up one time. The CDR3 is 16 amino acids. This sample stems from a study of blood T cell repertoires in COVID-19. Overall study context: PBMCs, B-cell-depleted T cells, or T cells provided the cDNA or gDNA that made up the material.

Generated by immunoSEQ multiplex PCR, the TCRdb table keeps only in-frame clones and is missing some. The sample holds over 85,000 clones, approximately 86% seen once. Sequencing used peripheral blood. The sequence was obtained from a man in his 60s with acute or convalescent COVID-19. The rearrangement links TRBV1 to TRBJ1-3. TRBV1 is a known pseudogene. CDR3 residues: CTSSQDVTAERNTIYF. CDR3 DNA: TGCACCAGCAGCCAAGATGTGACTGCCGAGCGCAACACCATATATTTT.